This is a list of T cell receptor beta chains from one sample in a study of cytomegalovirus exposure and HLA in healthy donors. Here immunoSEQ multiplex PCR was the method, and the copy in TCRdb shows in-frame clones only, minus some. The sample shows approximately 150,000 clones, 80% of them seen only once. Specimen: PBMCs. The origin of the receptors is a man in his thirties or forties in good health and CMV-seronegative. The CDR3 runs from the conserved cysteine through the conserved F or W. A D gene is named only where the DNA matches it firmly. Only some rows state a clone size, as once, few, many or a class for expanded clones.

v_call	d_call	j_call	clone_size	cdr3_nt	cdr3_aa
TRBV7-9	-	TRBJ2-1	-	TGTGCCAGCAGTAAACAGGGCAATGAGCAGTTCTTC	CASSKQGNEQFF
TRBV6-5	-	TRBJ2-7	-	TGTGCCAGCAGTCGGGAAACCTGGTCCGAGCAGTACTTC	CASSRETWSEQYF
TRBV23-1	TRBD2	TRBJ2-5	once	TGCGCCAGCAGTCAGGGGACGACTAGCGGACAAGAGACCCAGTACTTC	CASSQGTTSGQETQYF
TRBV7-9	-	TRBJ1-5	-	TGTGCCAGCAGCTTAGGAGGTAACAGCAATCAGCCCCAGCATTTT	CASSLGGNSNQPQHF
TRBV10-2	-	TRBJ2-5	once	TGCGCCAGCACCCAATTGCCTAGGGAGACCCAGTACTTC	CASTQLPRETQYF
TRBV28	TRBD2	TRBJ2-7	-	TGTGCCAGCAGTGCTCCTAGCGGGGGGGCCTACGAGCAGTACTTC	CASSAPSGGAYEQYF
TRBV29-1	-	TRBJ2-3	-	TGCAGCGTTGAAGATTCCGGTGATACGCAGTATTTT	CSVEDSGDTQYF
TRBV4-3	-	TRBJ1-1	-	TGCGCCAGCAGCCTCCTCGGGACAAGAAACACTGAAGCTTTCTTT	CASSLLGTRNTEAFF
TRBV6-5	-	TRBJ2-7	-	TGTGCCAGCAGCCAAGAGAGGGAGCAGTACTTC	CASSQEREQYF
TRBV19	-	TRBJ1-2	once	TGTGCCGCCCGGGGGTGGAGCTATGGCTACACCTTC	CAARGWSYGYTF
TRBV19	TRBD2	TRBJ2-5	-	TGTGCCAGTAGGCCCCTCGGGACTAGCGGGAAGGAGACCCAGTACTTC	CASRPLGTSGKETQYF
TRBV6-4	-	TRBJ2-1	once	TGTGCCAGCAGTGACCGATATGCGGGGAGTGAGCAGTTCTTC	CASSDRYAGSEQFF
TRBV5-8	-	TRBJ2-7	-	TGTGCCAGCAGCAATTTAAGGAGGCGTCAGAACGAGCAGTACTTC	CASSNLRRRQNEQYF
TRBV9	TRBD1	TRBJ2-5	-	TGTGCCAGCAGCGTGGGACAGGGAGAGACCCAGTACTTC	CASSVGQGETQYF
TRBV14	TRBD1	TRBJ1-5	-	TGTGCCAGCAGCCCTGGACAGGGTCGCCAGCCCCAGCATTTT	CASSPGQGRQPQHF
TRBV7-2	-	TRBJ2-5	-	TGTGCCAGCAGCTTAGTAGGGGGGGCCTTTGAGACCCAGTACTTC	CASSLVGGAFETQYF
TRBV6-5	TRBD2	TRBJ2-7	-	TGTGCCAGCAGTTACGGAGCGGGACCCTACGAGCAGTACTTC	CASSYGAGPYEQYF
TRBV6-1	-	TRBJ2-5	-	TGTGCCAGCAGTCTAGAGGAGACCCAGTACTTC	CASSLEETQYF
TRBV9	-	TRBJ1-2	-	TGTGCCAGCAGCCCCCCGGACAAGCCTAACTATGGCTACACCTTC	CASSPPDKPNYGYTF
TRBV9	TRBD2	TRBJ2-3	-	TGTGCCAGCAGCGTGAGAGCGGGGGTGAGCACAGATACGCAGTATTTT	CASSVRAGVSTDTQYF
TRBV28	-	TRBJ1-6	-	TGTGCCAGCAGTTCGCCCGACAGAGTGAATTCACCCCTCCACTTT	CASSSPDRVNSPLHF
TRBV6-5	-	TRBJ2-1	once	TGTGCCAGCACCAACACCCTGTCCTACAATGAGCAGTTCTTC	CASTNTLSYNEQFF
TRBV5-1	-	TRBJ2-6	-	TGCGCCAGCAGCTTGGCTTACCCGAGCTCTGGGGCCAACGTCCTGACTTTC	CASSLAYPSSGANVLTF
TRBV30	-	TRBJ2-1	-	TGTGCCTGGATCCCCCCCTCTCAGCGAGCGACGTACAATGAGCAGTTCTTC	CAWIPPSQRATYNEQFF
TRBV11-2	TRBD1	TRBJ2-1	few	TGTGCCAGCAGTCCGGGACAGGGGAGGTCTAGTGAGCAGTTCTTC	CASSPGQGRSSEQFF
TRBV7-6	TRBD2	TRBJ2-2	-	TGTGCCAGCAGCTTGGGTAGGGCTAGCGGCTCGAACACCGGGGAGCTGTTTTTT	CASSLGRASGSNTGELFF
TRBV5-1	-	TRBJ1-1	-	TGCGCCAGCAGCACGGGGAGGAACACTGAAGCTTTCTTT	CASSTGRNTEAFF
TRBV27	-	TRBJ2-1	once	TGTGCCAGCAGCCCCCTAAGCGCCTACAATGAGCAGTTCTTC	CASSPLSAYNEQFF
TRBV2	-	TRBJ1-5	-	TGTGCCAGCAGTGACCAGGGAATTCAGCCCCAGCATTTT	CASSDQGIQPQHF
TRBV5-8	-	TRBJ2-5	few	TGTGCCAGCAGCTTCAGCGACGGCAACCTCCCCCAGTACTTC	CASSFSDGNLPQYF
TRBV6-5	TRBD1	TRBJ1-1	-	TGTGCCAGCAGGTTACAGGGGTTGAACACTGAAGCTTTCTTT	CASRLQGLNTEAFF
TRBV10-3	TRBD1	TRBJ2-7	-	TGTGCCATCAGGGGGACAGGGGTCGAGCAGTACTTC	CAIRGTGVEQYF
TRBV6-1	TRBD1	TRBJ2-3	-	TGTGCCAGTCGTATTGGACAGGGAAGGTCCGATACGCAGTATTTT	CASRIGQGRSDTQYF
TRBV15	-	TRBJ1-3	few	TGTGCCACCAGCAGAGAGAACAGGGCTGGAAACACCATATATTTT	CATSRENRAGNTIYF
TRBV28	TRBD1	TRBJ2-7	-	TGTGCCAGCAGTTTACCCGACAGGGGTGCCTTCCACGAGCAGTACTTC	CASSLPDRGAFHEQYF
TRBV2	TRBD1	TRBJ1-1	-	TGTGCCACTCAGGGGGGCAGTACTGAAGCTTTCTTT	CATQGGSTEAFF
TRBV28	-	TRBJ1-4	once	TGTGCCAGCAGTTCCCCCACGGGGGTTGAAAAACTGTTTTTT	CASSSPTGVEKLFF
TRBV29-1	-	TRBJ1-1	-	TGCAGCGAGACAAGGGATCGGGGTATGAACACTGAAGCTTTCTTT	CSETRDRGMNTEAFF
TRBV9	TRBD1	TRBJ1-3	-	TGTGCCAGCAGCGAGGGACAGTTTTCTGGAAACACCATATATTTT	CASSEGQFSGNTIYF
TRBV9	TRBD2	TRBJ2-7	-	TGTGCCAGCAGCGTAGCTGGGGGGGGGTACAGCGAGCAGTACTTC	CASSVAGGGYSEQYF
TRBV4-1	-	TRBJ2-1	-	TGCGCCAGCAGCCAAGTCAACTCCGGTGAGCAGTTCTTC	CASSQVNSGEQFF
TRBV2	-	TRBJ2-3	-	TGTGCCAGCAGTGAGAGTGATACGCAGTATTTT	CASSESDTQYF
TRBV7-2	-	TRBJ1-4	-	TGTGCCAGCAGCACACAGGTCCTCCGTAGAAAACTGTTTTTT	CASSTQVLRRKLFF
TRBV7-6	-	TRBJ2-7	-	TGTGCCAGCAGCTTTGGCGGGGTGTCCAACTACGAGCAGTACTTC	CASSFGGVSNYEQYF
TRBV7-8	-	TRBJ1-6	-	TGTGCCAGCAGCGGGTCTTCCATCGGGGTTGATTCACCCCTCCACTTT	CASSGSSIGVDSPLHF
TRBV7-2	-	TRBJ2-1	-	TGTGCCAGCAGCCTGGACAGCTCCTACAATGAGCAGTTCTTC	CASSLDSSYNEQFF
TRBV5-1	TRBD1	TRBJ2-7	-	TGCGCCAGCAGCTTGGGGGCTGTGGACAGGTACGAGCAGTACTTC	CASSLGAVDRYEQYF
TRBV28	-	TRBJ1-2	-	TGTGCCAGCAGCCACGACAGGTACTATGGCTACACCTTC	CASSHDRYYGYTF
TRBV4-2	TRBD2	TRBJ2-1	-	TGTGCCAGCAGCCAAGAGAGCGGGGGGTACAATGAGCAGTTCTTC	CASSQESGGYNEQFF
TRBV6-6	TRBD1	TRBJ2-7	-	TGTGCCAGCAGTTCCGGGACAGGGGGCCGCGAGCAGTACTTC	CASSSGTGGREQYF
TRBV6-6	TRBD2	TRBJ2-5	-	TGTGCTATCCAGGGACTAGCGGGAGGAAGAAAGACCCAGTACTTC	CAIQGLAGGRKTQYF
TRBV5-6	TRBD2	TRBJ2-2	-	TGTGCCAGCAGCTTGAGCCTAGCGGGAGAAGGTACCGGGGAGCTGTTTTTT	CASSLSLAGEGTGELFF
TRBV5-1	TRBD1	TRBJ2-7	-	TGCGCCAGCAGCTTTTCTACAGGGGGCGGGAGAGACGAGCAGTACTTC	CASSFSTGGGRDEQYF
TRBV10-3	-	TRBJ1-2	-	TGTGCCATCACCCCGGACAGCGCTAACTATGGCTACACCTTC	CAITPDSANYGYTF
TRBV27	-	TRBJ1-5	-	TGTGCCAGCAGTTTTTTCAGTAATAGCAATCAGCCCCAGCATTTT	CASSFFSNSNQPQHF
TRBV6-6	-	TRBJ1-1	-	TGTGCCAGCAGTTTACCGGGGAGCGGCACTGAAGCTTTCTTT	CASSLPGSGTEAFF
TRBV7-2	TRBD1	TRBJ1-5	-	TGTGCCAGCAGCTGGGACAGGGCGAATCAGCCCCAGCATTTT	CASSWDRANQPQHF